These 24 T cell receptor beta chains were all obtained from the same sample, sequenced in a study of OX40 agonist ivuxolimab in advanced cancers. The repertoire was sequenced with immunoSEQ multiplex PCR; TCRdb's copy has only in-frame clones and lacks some. This sample has 66,000 or so clones; approximately 81% occur once, and the top ten carry under 0.65%. This sample comprised CD4+ or CD8+ T cells sorted from blood, obtained in a trial of the OX40 agonist ivuxolimab. The receptor source for this set is an adult with an advanced solid tumor such as melanoma, head and neck, liver or kidney cancer.

The CDR3 loop reads CASSHNRVQPQHF. CDR3 bases: TGTGCCAGTAGCCATAACAGGGTTCAGCCCCAGCATTTT. V is TRBV19 and J is TRBJ1-5, with D possibly TRBD1 on 6 matching bases. Germline V lookup: CDR1 LNHDA, CDR2 SQIVND (reference sequence). Trimming removed 6 bases from V and 6 bases from J, with 12 bases in between. There are 13 residues in the CDR3.

V usage is TRBV30 and J usage is TRBJ2-7; the match to TRBD2 covers 8 bases. The ends lost 5 bases at V and 3 bases at J; junction bases unmatched: 6. This CDR3 has 13 residues. In germline, CDR1 is GTSNPN, CDR2 SVGIG (reference sequence). The CDR3 DNA reads TGTGCCTGGGGACTAGCAGTTAACTACGAGCAGTACTTC. The encoded protein is CAWGLAVNYEQYF.

The gene calls are TRBV18 and TRBJ1-4; 7 bases match TRBD1. Germline V CDR1 and CDR2: KGHSH, LQKENI. The CDR3 length is 14 residues. The ends lost 8 bases at V and 5 bases at J; junction bases unmatched: 8. Written as DNA, the CDR3 is TGTGCCAGCCTCACAGGGACAGAAAATGAAAAACTGTTTTTT. Encoded protein: CASLTGTENEKLFF.

The V gene is TRBV18, the J gene TRBJ2-3; 13 bases are shared with TRBD2. The CDR3 spans 16 residues. Germline V lookup: CDR1 KGHSH, CDR2 LQKENI. Germline trimming cut 3 bases from V and 5 bases from J; bases unmatched to any gene: 5. The CDR3 sequence: CASSPGTSGTGDTQYF. As DNA, the CDR3 is TGTGCCAGCTCACCCGGGACTAGCGGGACGGGAGATACGCAGTATTTT.

The chain employs TRBV7-2 and TRBJ1-1; D remains unclear. Germline CDR1 is SGHTA and CDR2 is FQGNSA. This CDR3 is 14 amino acids long. Trimming removed 1 base from V and 2 bases from J, with 8 bases in between. For the CDR3, the DNA is TGTGCCAGCAGCTTAGGGGAAGTTAACACTGAAGCTTTCTTT. As protein: CASSLGEVNTEAFF.

This sequence joins TRBV28 and TRBJ2-7; 10 nucleotides align to TRBD1. After removal of 4 bases from V and 5 bases from J, the junction contained 8 bases not matched to a gene. The germline gives CDR1 MDHEN, CDR2 SYDVKM. The CDR3 runs 15 residues. Here the CDR3 DNA reads TGTGCCAGCAGTTCCCCGGGACAGGGGAACCACGAGCAGTACTTC. Protein product: CASSSPGQGNHEQYF.

This clone appeared a single time. The chain uses TRBV29-1 and TRBJ2-1; 8 bases are a match to TRBD2. Trimming took 4 bases from V and 0 from J; bases not matched to a gene: 2. This CDR3 has 14 residues. Germline V gene sequence: CDR1 SQVTM, CDR2 ANQGSEA. The CDR3 sequence: CSVVSGGSYNEQFF. The CDR3 nucleotides read TGCAGCGTTGTGAGCGGGGGCTCCTACAATGAGCAGTTCTTC.

As to this clone: A read error may produce the germline difference seen at one junction end. The gene calls are TRBV5-1 and TRBJ2-2; 7 nucleotides agree with TRBD1. This CDR3 spans 14 amino acids. Germline V lookup: CDR1 SGHRS, CDR2 YFSETQ. CDR3 sequence reads: CASSTTGTIGELLF. CDR3 in DNA: TGCGCCAGCAGCACGACAGGGACGATCGGGGAGCTGCTTTTT.

In DNA, the CDR3 is TGCGCCAGCAGCCAAGAAGGAAGAGTTCAGTCCACCGCCTATGACACGCAGTATTTT. Translating gives CASSQEGRVQSTAYDTQYF. The chain has TRBV4-3 and TRBJ2-3; D gene ambiguous. The V gene's germline CDR1 is LGHNA and CDR2 YSLEER. The length of the CDR3 is 19 residues. V lost 0 bases and J lost 9, with 28 bases in between.

This chain connects TRBV28 to TRBJ2-5; 9 positions match TRBD1. CDR1 is MDHEN and CDR2 is SYDVKM in the germline V gene. With V trimmed by 7 bases and J by 5 bases, 5 bases remained unmatched. The CDR3 totals 13 residues. CDR3 region: CASTGQGIETQYF. CDR3 in DNA: TGTGCCAGCACCGGACAGGGGATCGAGACCCAGTACTTC.

This sequence joins TRBV2 and TRBJ2-7, with 9 nucleotides matching TRBD2. CDR1 is SNHLY and CDR2 is FYNNEI in the germline V gene. V was clipped by 6 bases and J by 0 bases; unmatched bases: 3. The CDR3 consists of 14 residues. The CDR3: CASRRLAASYEQYF. In nucleotides, the CDR3 is TGTGCCAGCAGGCGACTAGCGGCCTCCTACGAGCAGTACTTC.

J is TRBJ2-3 and V is TRBV10-2; no definite D call. Germline CDR1 and CDR2: WSHSY and SAAADI. This CDR3 spans 12 amino acids. V gave up 0 bases and J gave up 6 bases, with 4 bases separating them. The CDR3 DNA is TGCGCCAGCAGTGAGTCAGGGGATACGCAGTATTTT. It codes for CASSESGDTQYF.

The V gene is TRBV7-2, the J gene TRBJ1-2; D is uncertain. Per germline, CDR1 SGHTA and CDR2 FQGNSA. The CDR3 has 11 residues. Trimming left V 4 bases short and J 7 bases short, with 7 bases between. CDR3 residues: CASSSAVGYTF. The DNA of the CDR3 is TGTGCCAGCAGCTCCGCGGTTGGCTACACCTTC. The complete variable domain, with remaining parts taken from reference TRBV7-2 and TRBJ1-2, reads GAGVSQSPSNKVTEKGKDVELRCDPISGHTALYWYRQSLGQGLEFLIYFQGNSAPDKSGLPSDRFSAERTGGSVSTLTIQRTQQEDSAVYLCASSSAVGYTFGSGTRLTVV.

The chain is built from TRBV10-1 and TRBJ2-2; D is possibly TRBD2 (5 bases). This CDR3 is 14 amino acids long. Trimming took off 11 bases at V and 4 bases at J, with 17 bases between the two ends. The germline V gene has CDR1 WNHNN and CDR2 SYGVQD (reference sequence). The DNA for the CDR3 is TGCGCCTCCGGTCGTCCTGAGGGCACCGGGGAGCTGTTTTTT. This translates into CASGRPEGTGELFF.

This clone was seen just once. The chain couples TRBV7-8 to TRBJ2-5; possibly TRBD2 for D (7 bases). The V and J ends lost 1 base and 6 bases respectively, with 15 bases between them. The CDR3 has 15 residues. Germline CDR1 is SGHVS and CDR2 is FQNEAQ. CDR3 protein: CASSLGTGRGKTQYF. The CDR3 DNA reads as TGTGCCAGCAGCTTAGGGACGGGGAGGGGGAAGACCCAGTACTTC.

A word on this clone: Compared with germline, one end of the junction differs, possibly owing to a read error. The J gene is TRBJ1-4, the V gene TRBV6-1, with 7 bases that match TRBD1. The germline V gene encodes CDR1 MNHNS and CDR2 SASEGT. There are 17 residues in the CDR3. DNA of the CDR3: TGTGCCAGCAGTGAAAAGGGAGGACAGGCTGGGGGCAGAAAACTGCTTTTT. Translation gives CASSEKGGQAGGRKLLF.

The gene calls are TRBV5-1 and TRBJ2-3; D gene uncertain. CDR3 size: 14 residues. V lost 1 base to trimming and J lost 3 bases, with 9 bases between them. CDR1 SGHRS and CDR2 YFSETQ come from the germline V gene. The chain's CDR3 is CASSLIVATDTQYF. In nucleotides, the CDR3 is TGCGCCAGCAGCTTGATTGTGGCAACAGATACGCAGTATTTT.

About this clone: The junction and the germline gene differ at one end; a read error may be behind it. The V and J genes are TRBV28 and TRBJ1-3, with D unclear. Per the germline V gene, CDR1 is MDHEN and CDR2 is SYDVKM. The CDR3 contains 12 residues. CDR3 sequence: CASSFLTGEALF. The CDR3 DNA follows: TGTGCCAGCAGTTTTCTTACGGGAGAGGCTCTCTTT.

The V gene is TRBV5-4, the J gene TRBJ2-7; D unresolved. Trimming pared 2 bases from V and 2 bases from J, leaving 14 bases between. This CDR3 is built from 15 residues. The V gene's germline CDR1 is SGHNT and CDR2 YYREEE (reference sequence). The CDR3 coding sequence is TGTGCCAGCAGCTTAAAGATATACGGAGCCTACGAGCAGTACTTC. It translates to CASSLKIYGAYEQYF. Variable domain in full (rest from reference TRBV5-4 and TRBJ2-7): ETGVTQSPTHLIKTRGQQVTLRCSSQSGHNTVSWYQQALGQGPQFIFQYYREEENGRGNFPPRFSGLQFPNYSSELNVNALELDDSALYLCASSLKIYGAYEQYFGPGTRLTVT.

The gene calls are TRBV5-5 and TRBJ2-3; D is unresolved. Germline V gene sequence: CDR1 SGHKS, CDR2 YYEKEE (reference sequence). The length of the CDR3 is 12 residues. V shed 0 bases and J shed 4 bases, with 3 bases lying between them. The CDR3 reads CASSLGADTQYF. DNA for the CDR3: TGTGCCAGCAGCTTGGGTGCAGATACGCAGTATTTT.

The chain is built from TRBV4-1 and TRBJ2-7; D is possibly TRBD2 (5 bases). The germline gives CDR1 MGHRA, CDR2 YSYEKL. This CDR3 contains 14 residues. V was clipped by 5 bases and J by 5 bases, with 16 bases between them. CDR3 nucleotide sequence: TGCGCCAGCAGCTCGGCGGTAGACGGGGACGAGCAGTACTTC. This translates into CASSSAVDGDEQYF.

This rearrangement joins TRBV9 to TRBJ2-1, with D maybe TRBD1 (6 bases). Per the germline V gene, CDR1 is SGDLS and CDR2 is YYNGEE. V was trimmed by 0 bases and J by 6 bases, leaving 10 bases between them. There are 14 residues in the CDR3. CDR3 in amino acids: CASSVDGGSNEQFF. Written as DNA, the CDR3 is TGTGCCAGCAGCGTAGATGGGGGCTCCAATGAGCAGTTCTTC.

This chain links TRBV7-6 with TRBJ2-5; D remains unclear. V shed 3 bases and J shed 2 bases, with 7 bases lying between them. The CDR3 sequence is 13 residues long. Germline lookup yields CDR1 SGHVS and CDR2 FNYEAQ. CDR3 protein: CASSFGLQETQYF. The CDR3 nucleotides read TGTGCCAGCAGCTTTGGTCTTCAAGAGACCCAGTACTTC.

J is TRBJ2-1 and V is TRBV12-5; 10 bases align to TRBD2. CDR3 length: 19 residues. The trim removed 1 base at V and 3 bases at J, leaving 12 bases unmatched. Looked up from germline, CDR1 is LGHNT and CDR2 is FRNRAP. Here the CDR3 reads CASGLDLRTSGNYYNEQFF. The CDR3 nucleotides are TGTGCTAGTGGTTTGGACCTCCGGACTAGCGGAAATTACTACAATGAGCAGTTCTTC. Full variable domain (outside the CDR3, taken from reference TRBV12-5 and TRBJ2-1): DARVTQTPRHKVTEMGQEVTMRCQPILGHNTVFWYRQTMMQGLELLAYFRNRAPLDDSGMPKDRFSAEMPDATLATLKIQPSEPRDSAVYFCASGLDLRTSGNYYNEQFFGPGTRLTVL.